This passage covers 15 T cell receptor beta chains from one sample sequenced in a study of T cell responses to AZD1222 COVID-19 vaccine. TCRdb keeps only in-frame clones here, not all; method: immunoSEQ multiplex PCR. The repertoire includes 150,000 or so clones, 90% to 95% of them detected once, and around 2.3% sits in the top ten. Sequenced here: peripheral blood, sampled on day 0 of AZD1222 vaccination. Receptors originate from an adult in good health.

The V call is TRBV28, the J call TRBJ1-3, with 8 nucleotides matching TRBD1. V lost 5 bases to trimming and J lost 4 bases; unmatched junction nucleotides: 7. The germline V gene has CDR1 MDHEN and CDR2 SYDVKM. CDR3 size: 15 residues. The CDR3 region has the DNA TGTGCCAGCAGTCTTCCAGGGGGCTCCGGAAACACCATATATTTT. Amino acids: CASSLPGGSGNTIYF.

The V gene is TRBV6-5, the J gene TRBJ2-3, with 7 nucleotides matching TRBD2. The CDR3 length is 16 residues. V trimming: 2 bases; J trimming: 3 bases; junction bases outside the gene matches: 8. The V gene's germline CDR1 is MNHEY and CDR2 SVGAGI. CDR3 protein: CASSYGGGRGTDTQYF. CDR3 DNA: TGTGCCAGCAGTTACGGTGGCGGGAGAGGAACAGATACGCAGTATTTT.

V is TRBV19 and J is TRBJ2-3; D is possibly TRBD1 (5 bases). V was cut by 7 bases and J by 0 bases, with 14 bases left in between. CDR1 and CDR2 from the germline V gene are LNHDA and SQIVND (reference sequence). The CDR3 loop spans 15 amino acids. DNA of the CDR3: TGTGCCAGTACTGTGACAGACGCTAGCACAGATACGCAGTATTTT. Translating gives CASTVTDASTDTQYF.

This chain uses TRBV27 with TRBJ1-1, with 7 nucleotides matching TRBD1. Germline lookup yields CDR1 MNHEY and CDR2 SMNVEV (reference sequence). The J segment lost 4 bases and the V segment lost 0 bases, leaving 5 bases of the junction unmatched. This CDR3 region has 15 residues. CDR3 region: CASSLSAGGGTEAFF. CDR3 DNA: TGTGCCAGCAGTTTATCGGCAGGGGGAGGCACTGAAGCTTTCTTT.

The chain joins TRBV28 to TRBJ2-7; D assignment may be TRBD1 or TRBD2 (5 bases each). CDR1 MDHEN and CDR2 SYDVKM come from the germline V gene. The germline V and J ends were trimmed by 6 bases and 6 bases, with 12 bases remaining between them. This CDR3 region has 12 residues. The CDR3: CASSTGDGEQYF. The CDR3 nucleotides read TGTGCCAGCAGCACCGGGGACGGCGAGCAGTACTTC.

The V gene is TRBV3-1 (or the pseudogene TRBV3-2), the J gene TRBJ2-1, with 12 bases lining up with TRBD2. V lost 5 bases, J lost 9 bases, and 8 bases stayed unmatched. The CDR3 totals 15 residues. The germline V gene encodes CDR1 LGHDT and CDR2 YNNKEL (reference sequence). CDR3 sequence reads: CASSVRLAGVVEQFF. In nucleotides, the CDR3 is TGTGCCAGCAGCGTCCGACTAGCGGGAGTGGTTGAGCAGTTCTTC.

The chain carries TRBV5-6 and TRBJ1-2; 7 bases map to TRBD1. Germline CDR1 reads SGHDT; CDR2 reads YYEEEE. With V trimmed by 4 bases and J by 2 bases, 8 bases remained unmatched. CDR3 length: 15 residues. CDR3 loop: CASSPRGGRNYGYTF. The CDR3 coding sequence is TGTGCCAGCAGCCCCAGGGGGGGCCGGAACTATGGCTACACCTTC.

This chain connects TRBV18 to TRBJ1-6; possibly TRBD1 for D (5 bases). CDR3 length: 15 amino acids. V was cut by 3 bases and J by 7 bases, with 13 bases left in between. Looked up from germline, CDR1 is KGHSH and CDR2 is LQKENI. CDR3 nucleotide sequence: TGTGCCAGCTCACCTGACAGAGCTCAGAATTCACCCCTCCACTTT. The encoded protein is CASSPDRAQNSPLHF.

The chain carries TRBV29-1 and TRBJ1-5; no clear D. Germline assignment: CDR1 SQVTM and CDR2 ANQGSEA. The CDR3 is 13 amino acids. Trimming removed 4 bases at V and 1 base at J, with 8 bases between. This CDR3 is CSVGPGSNQPQHF. DNA of the CDR3: TGCAGCGTTGGGCCTGGGAGCAATCAGCCCCAGCATTTT.

The chain combines TRBV28 with TRBJ1-2; 8 bases match TRBD1. Unmatched junction bases numbered 4, after V lost 1 base and J lost 6 bases. CDR3 length: 14 amino acids. Germline CDR1 and CDR2: MDHEN and SYDVKM. The CDR3 here is CASSLSGGRNGYTF. DNA of the CDR3: TGTGCCAGCAGTTTATCAGGGGGCAGGAATGGCTACACCTTC.

The genes are TRBV3-1 (or the pseudogene TRBV3-2) and TRBJ2-7, with D maybe TRBD1 (5 bases). This CDR3 comprises 14 residues. V was pared by 3 bases and J by 1 base, with 10 bases between. Germline V CDR1 and CDR2: LGHDT, YNNKEL (reference sequence). The CDR3 DNA reads as TGTGCCAGCAGCCATAGGGGTACGTCCTACGAGCAGTACTTC. Protein sequence: CASSHRGTSYEQYF.

This clone was found once. The chain uses TRBV7-6 and TRBJ2-2; D tentatively fits TRBD1 or TRBD2 (5 bases each). The CDR3 sequence is 17 residues long. Per germline, CDR1 SGHVS and CDR2 FNYEAQ. V was cut by 5 bases and J by 7 bases, with 23 bases left in between. The CDR3 DNA sequence: TGTGCCAGCAGCCCGTACCGGGACCGTCTGGACCTCGGGGAGCTGTTTTTT. It codes for CASSPYRDRLDLGELFF.

The V and J genes are TRBV24-1 and TRBJ2-3, with TRBD1 matching 8 bases. Germline trimming cut 8 bases from V and 3 bases from J; bases unmatched to any gene: 6. The CDR3 spans 14 residues. Germline V CDR1 and CDR2: KGHDR, SFDVKD. This CDR3 is CATNRTGRTDTQYF. CDR3 nucleotides: TGTGCCACCAACCGGACAGGGAGGACAGATACGCAGTATTTT.

The rearrangement links TRBV6-2 or TRBV6-3 to TRBJ1-6; 8 bases are a match to TRBD1. This CDR3 spans 17 amino acids. V lost 4 bases and J lost 5; bases outside the gene matches: 10. In germline, CDR1 is MNHEY, CDR2 SVGEGT. CDR3: CASSSLRQGKNNSPLHF. Here the CDR3 DNA reads TGTGCCAGCAGTTCCCTCCGACAGGGGAAAAATAATTCACCCCTCCACTTT.

V and J are TRBV6-6 and TRBJ2-7; 9 bases fit TRBD2. The V and J ends lost 5 bases and 5 bases, in that order; junction bases with no gene match: 7. Germline V gene lookup returns CDR1 MNHNY and CDR2 SVGAGI (reference sequence). The CDR3 sequence is 14 residues long. Here the CDR3 DNA reads TGTGCCAGCAGTCTATTAGCGGGAGCCCACGAGCAGTACTTC. This codes for CASSLLAGAHEQYF.